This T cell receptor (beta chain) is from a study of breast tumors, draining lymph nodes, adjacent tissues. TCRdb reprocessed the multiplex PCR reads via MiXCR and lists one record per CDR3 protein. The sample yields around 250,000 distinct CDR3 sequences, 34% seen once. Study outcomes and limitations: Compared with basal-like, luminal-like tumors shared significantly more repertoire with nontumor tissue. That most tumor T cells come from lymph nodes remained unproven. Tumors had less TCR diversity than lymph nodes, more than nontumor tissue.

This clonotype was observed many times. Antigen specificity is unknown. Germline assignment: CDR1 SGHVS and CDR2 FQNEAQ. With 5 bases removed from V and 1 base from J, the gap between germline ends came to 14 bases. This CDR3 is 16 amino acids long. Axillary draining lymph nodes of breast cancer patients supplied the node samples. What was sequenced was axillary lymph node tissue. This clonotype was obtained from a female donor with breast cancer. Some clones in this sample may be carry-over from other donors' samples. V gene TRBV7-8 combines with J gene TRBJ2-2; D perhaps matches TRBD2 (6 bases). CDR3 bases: TGTGCCAGCAGCCCAAGGGCTAGCGTGAACACCGGGGAGCTGTTTTTT. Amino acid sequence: CASSPRASVNTGELFF.